These T cell receptor beta chains were read from a single sample in a study of T cell responses to AZD1222 COVID-19 vaccine. Profiling relied on immunoSEQ multiplex PCR, and the TCRdb table lists in-frame clones only, not all of them. The sample contains fewer than 45,000 clones, 85% to 90% of which appear only once. The sample consisted of peripheral blood, taken on day 0 of AZD1222 vaccination. Source of these receptors: an adult in good health. Each CDR3 is given with its conserved first and last residue.

>16|TRBJ2-3|TRBV5-1
CASSLEAGGGTDTQYF
>14|TRBJ1-4|TRBV20-1
CSASWGSNNEKLFF
>13|TRBJ2-7|TRBV7-2
CASSFYQGYEQYF
>14|TRBJ2-7|TRBV10-1
CASSEWRGRYEQYF
>14|TRBJ1-2|TRBV14
CASSQGAGYYGYTF
>16|TRBJ1-5|TRBV7-2
CASSSRQGRDNQPQHF
>13|TRBJ1-2|TRBV6-4
CASSPTGDYGYTF
>17|TRBJ2-3|TRBV27
CASSLLTSGHSRDTQYF
>18|TRBJ2-7|TRBV27
CASSFTPPGASGSYEQYF
>15|TRBJ2-2|TRBV7-6
CASSLFASNTGELFF
>15|TRBJ2-5|TRBV4-1
CASSQEGARQETQYF
>11|TRBJ2-3|TRBV20-1
CSARVGDTQYF
>13|TRBJ2-7|TRBV28
CASSWTGVNEQYF
>14|TRBJ1-1|TRBV19
CASSIQGLNTEAFF
>13|TRBJ2-7|TRBV28
CASSFPNSYEQYF
>16|TRBJ1-2|TRBV29-1
CSVPLGPGQGRYGYTF
>16|TRBJ2-2|TRBV7-9
CASSRGGAGNTGELFF
>13|TRBJ1-5|TRBV10-2
CASSESVYQPQHF
>15|TRBJ2-7|TRBV10-1
CASSETPGQGDEQYF
>14|TRBJ2-7|TRBV6-5
CASSQPGASYEQYF
>13|TRBJ2-2|TRBV6-5
CASLRGNTGELFF
>15|TRBJ2-3|TRBV5-1
CASSLDSPSTDTQYF
>14|TRBJ1-1|TRBV6-5
CASQKSVGNTEAFF
>13|TRBJ2-1|TRBV4-2
CASSQGGNNEQFF
>16|TRBJ1-2|TRBV14
CASSQPGLLRGNGYTF
>13|TRBJ2-7|TRBV4-3
CASSQVPAYEQYF
>12|TRBJ2-7|TRBV12-3/TRBV12-4
CASSLVGFEQYF
>14|TRBJ2-1|TRBV27
CASTEMAGAGEQFF
>15|TRBJ2-1|TRBV19
CASSISLLTGAEQFF
>13|TRBJ1-1|TRBV10-1
CASSSDRDTEAFF
>13|TRBJ2-7|TRBV13
CASSLDGGDEQYF
>15|TRBJ2-7|TRBV4-1
CASSQSSGFAYEQYF
>16|TRBJ2-3|TRBV7-9
CASSLDPGVNENTQYF
>13|TRBJ2-3|TRBV7-6
CASSPPPLDTQYF
>13|TRBJ2-7|TRBV6-2/TRBV6-3
CASSNLVGNEQYF
>16|TRBJ2-7|TRBV7-9
CASTLMRGRSSYEQYF
>16|TRBJ2-2|TRBV5-1
CASSPSIGVLGGELFF
>16|TRBJ1-1|TRBV11-2
CASSLKFGVSNTEAFF
>16|TRBJ2-2|TRBV28
CASSPSDRANTGELFF
>14|TRBJ1-4|TRBV9
CASSAGLINEKLFF
>14|TRBJ2-7|TRBV7-2
CASSFGGLGNEQYF
>13|TRBJ2-3|TRBV2
CASSQTGADTQYF
>16|TRBJ2-7|TRBV5-1
CASSLGLAGGWYEQYF
>14|TRBJ1-2|TRBV3-1/TRBV3-2
CASSQLDGFYGYTF
>15|TRBJ2-2|TRBV5-1
CASSLVRASTGELFF
>17|TRBJ2-6|TRBV20-1
CSASSQSSSSGANVLTF
>12|TRBJ2-5|TRBV19
CGLTSGKETQYF
>10|TRBJ2-1|TRBV10-2
CASSYNEQFF
>15|TRBJ1-4|TRBV5-4
CASSLGGEANEKLFF
>17|TRBJ2-1|TRBV3-1/TRBV3-2
CASSQDPADGPRGEQFF
>15|TRBJ2-4|TRBV6-2/TRBV6-3
CASSSIPTGKNIQYF
>16|TRBJ1-4|TRBV11-2
CASSLSTGGVYEKLFF
>12|TRBJ2-7|TRBV4-1
CASSQGNYEQYF
>15|TRBJ2-1|TRBV9
CASSDDRGLGNEQFF
>11|TRBJ2-2|TRBV2
CASRGTGELFF
>14|TRBJ1-4|TRBV7-8
CASSPTGTNEKLFF
>15|TRBJ2-7|TRBV4-1
CASSQGTSGVYEQYF